The clone carrying this T cell receptor (beta chain) is a singleton in its sample. Data came from immunoSEQ multiplex PCR; TCRdb stores just in-frame clones and leaves some out. The table lists fewer than 2.5 million clones, 93% of them singletons. This record comes from a study of shared clonotypes between healthy human individuals. The CDR3 consists of 16 residues. The V gene's germline CDR1 is MNHEY and CDR2 SMNVEV (reference sequence). V was cut by 3 bases and J by 4 bases, with 17 bases left in between. The chain links TRBV27 to TRBJ2-3; D might be TRBD2 (5 bases). Source material: naive CD4+ T cells from PBMCs. Described subset: CD45RA+ positively selected. This clonotype was sampled from a man aged 18 to 29 in good health. Some clones in this sample may be carry-over from other donors' samples. CDR3 sequence (DNA): TGTGCCAGCAGTTTGGCGCCGGGGAGTGGGTCAGATACGCAGTATTTT. It is translated as CASSLAPGSGSDTQYF.